The 15 T cell receptor beta chains in this list originate from one sample, sequenced in a study of T cells in Graves' hyperthyroidism and ophthalmopathy. Amplified TCR beta CDR3 regions came from RNA transcripts. HTBI primers were employed in a first-round RT-PCR of the TCR CDR3. TCRdb processed the multiplex PCR reads anew with MiXCR; each CDR3 protein has one entry. The table has roughly 300,000 distinct CDR3 sequences, around a fifth seen once; the top ten hold 50% to 65%. The sample taken for sequencing was blood. The source is a woman aged 45-65 years with Graves' hyperthyroidism.

This clonotype was counted many times. The chain combines TRBV6-1 with TRBJ2-5, with TRBD2 identical over 9 bases. In germline, CDR1 is MNHNS, CDR2 SASEGT. The CDR3 extends over 15 amino acids. The trim removed 7 bases at V and 2 bases at J, leaving 8 bases unmatched. In DNA form, the CDR3 reads TGTGCCAGCACCTCCTGGCTAGCGGGGCAAGAGACCCAGTACTTC. Protein: CASTSWLAGQETQYF.

This clonotype was observed a handful of times. J is TRBJ1-2 and V is TRBV2; D remains ambiguous. The CDR3 spans 12 residues. V lost 2 bases and J lost 4, with 5 bases in between. Germline loops: CDR1 SNHLY, CDR2 FYNNEI. The CDR3 spells CASSEQIYGYTF. The CDR3 DNA sequence: TGTGCCAGCAGTGAACAGATCTATGGCTACACCTTC.

This clonotype has ten or more counts. The V and J genes are TRBV11-2 and TRBJ2-5; 7 bases fit TRBD2. CDR1 is SGHAT, CDR2 FQNNGV, per germline. V lost 0 bases to trimming and J lost 4 bases; unmatched junction nucleotides: 14. CDR3 length equals 18 residues. CDR3 sequence (DNA): TGTGCCAGCAGCTTAGATAACCCTCCTCCCGGCGGGGGAGAGACCCAGTACTTC. Translation: CASSLDNPPPGGGETQYF.

This clonotype was seen many times. This chain links TRBV3-1 with TRBJ2-7, with TRBD2 matching over 8 bases. CDR1 and CDR2 (germline): LGHDT, YNNKEL (reference sequence). This CDR3 is built from 12 residues. V dropped 6 bases and J dropped 10; count of bases not matched to a gene: 8. The CDR3 sequence is CASRRTGGEQYF. As DNA, the CDR3 is TGTGCCAGCAGGAGGACGGGGGGGGAACAGTACTTC.

The chain has TRBV9 and TRBJ2-2; 10 positions match TRBD2. CDR3 length: 16 residues. Germline values: CDR1 SGDLS, CDR2 YYNGEE. Trimming removed 0 bases from V and 3 bases from J; junction bases left unmatched: 2. DNA for the CDR3: TGTGCCAGCAGCGTAGGGACTAGCGGCTACACCGGGGAGCTGTTTTTT. It is translated as CASSVGTSGYTGELFF.

The chain recombines TRBV15 with TRBJ2-5; D tentatively fits TRBD1 or TRBD2 (5 bases each). The V end was cut by 5 bases, the J end by 7 bases, with 17 bases between. The CDR3 is 14 residues long. In germline, CDR1 is LNHNV, CDR2 YYDKDF (reference sequence). This chain's CDR3 is CATSAGTPSGTQYF. The CDR3 DNA is TGTGCCACCAGCGCCGGGACCCCGAGCGGGACCCAGTACTTC.

This clonotype has a count of ten or more. The chain links TRBV6-1 to TRBJ2-5, with a tentative D call TRBD2 (7 bases). The CDR3 has 12 amino acids. Germline V gene sequence: CDR1 MNHNS, CDR2 SASEGT. Trimming left V 7 bases short and J 5 bases short, with 11 bases between. The CDR3 reads CASTRGGETQYF. The CDR3 DNA sequence: TGTGCCAGCACGAGGGGGGGGGAGACCCAGTACTTC.

Only a few counts were recorded for this clonotype. The rearrangement links TRBV20-1 to TRBJ2-4; D possibly corresponds to TRBD1 (5 bases). From germline, CDR1 is DFQATT and CDR2 SNEGSKA (reference sequence). CDR3 length: 14 residues. V lost 0 bases and J 7 bases, leaving 13 bases between the germline ends. CDR3 residues: CSARDVQGINIQYF. The DNA of the CDR3 is TGCAGTGCTAGAGATGTCCAGGGTATCAACATTCAGTACTTC.

In this sample, this clonotype turned up many times. The V and J genes are TRBV18 and TRBJ2-3; no firm D call. Per germline, CDR1 KGHSH and CDR2 LQKENI. V was shortened by 2 bases and J by 7 bases, with 13 bases between the two germline ends. The CDR3 spans 14 residues. The CDR3 DNA follows: TGTGCCAGCTCACCAGAGCTTTCGGGCCATACGCAGTATTTT. It specifies CASSPELSGHTQYF.

This clonotype was recorded at least ten times. The V gene is TRBV12-3 or TRBV12-4, the J gene TRBJ1-2; D is ambiguous. The CDR3 is 13 amino acids. V lost 6 bases and J lost 0, with 8 bases in between. The CDR3 sequence is CASSDNANYGYTF. DNA of the CDR3: TGTGCCAGCAGCGATAACGCTAACTATGGCTACACCTTC.

This clonotype was observed at least ten times. The CDR3 DNA reads as TGTGCCAGCAGAGTAGGGACAGGGAATATTAATGAGCAGTTCTTC. Protein product: CASRVGTGNINEQFF. The rearrangement uses TRBV7-9 and TRBJ2-1; 9 nucleotides align to TRBD1. The germline V gene has CDR1 SEHNR and CDR2 FQNEAQ (reference sequence). V lost 6 bases, J lost 7 bases, and 10 bases stayed unmatched. CDR3 length: 15 residues.

This clonotype was counted many times. The chain is built from TRBV28 and TRBJ1-2, with D perhaps matching TRBD1 (5 bases). The germline V gene has CDR1 MDHEN and CDR2 SYDVKM. The germline V and J ends were trimmed by 6 bases and 8 bases, with 19 bases remaining between them. This CDR3 contains 14 residues. The CDR3 protein is CASREGAETSGYTF. CDR3 DNA sequence: TGTGCCAGCAGGGAAGGGGCGGAGACCTCCGGCTACACCTTC.

This clonotype was detected only once. The chain has TRBV20-1 and TRBJ1-1; 7 bases line up with TRBD1. V lost 0 bases, J lost 4 bases, and 2 bases stayed unmatched. This CDR3 comprises 13 residues. Germline CDR1 DFQATT, CDR2 SNEGSKA (reference sequence). In DNA form, the CDR3 reads TGCAGTGCTAGAGAGGGACAGACCACTGAAGCTTTCTTT. Translation gives CSAREGQTTEAFF.

This clonotype has ten or more counts. The rearrangement links TRBV20-1 to TRBJ1-5; D perhaps matches TRBD1 (5 bases). Trimming shortened V by 0 bases and J by 0 bases, and 15 bases separated the two germline ends. This CDR3 spans 17 amino acids. Germline values: CDR1 DFQATT, CDR2 SNEGSKA (reference sequence). CDR3 sequence (DNA): TGCAGTGCTAGAGATTATCGGGGGTCCGTTAGCAATCAGCCCCAGCATTTT. Protein: CSARDYRGSVSNQPQHF.

A remark on this clonotype: A single base separates this from a much larger clone, so it may be a read error. This sequence joins TRBV20-1 and TRBJ2-1, with 10 bases lining up with TRBD2. The DNA end favors TRBJ2-7, so the J call may be wrong. The germline V gene has CDR1 DFQATT and CDR2 SNEGSKA (reference sequence). The CDR3 totals 17 residues. The CDR3 DNA reads as TGCAGTGCTCCCCGCTTCATTAGCGGGAGGACCTACAATGAGCAGTACTTC. Its protein is CSAPRFISGRTYNEQYF.